The table lists the clone carrying this T cell receptor beta chain with many counts. Antigen unknown. These data come from a study of read filtering for tumor transcriptome and immune sequencing. Across the whole study: Mean patient age was approximately 66 years, range roughly 40 to 85; approximately 18 male, roughly 14 female. TCR-mapped reads were about 4.05 to 11 million with IR-seq versus roughly 75 to 1,400 with RNA-seq. R-ISS stage counts were under 10 for I, about 17 for II, roughly seven for III. Findings of the study overall: RNA-seq captured clonotypes less deeply and reliably than IR-seq.

This library used roughly 370 ng RNA and molecular barcoded adaptors spanning alpha/delta and beta/gamma chains. TCRdb processed the reads anew with MiXCR; each CDR3 protein has one entry. The repertoire consists of 50,000 or so distinct CDR3 sequences, with 12% occurring once and the leading ten covering roughly 15%. The sample taken for sequencing was a population of CD138-negative cells sorted from bone marrow. This sequence was found in a donor at least 40 years old with multiple myeloma.

CDR3 protein: CASSVQGPNQPQHF. The CDR3 bases are TGTGCCAGCAGCGTACAGGGACCTAATCAGCCCCAGCATTTT. The chain couples TRBV7-9 to TRBJ1-5; D possibly corresponds to TRBD1 (6 bases). The CDR3 covers 14 residues. V lost 5 bases to trimming and J lost 4 bases, with 12 bases between them. CDR1 SEHNR and CDR2 FQNEAQ come from the germline V gene (reference sequence).